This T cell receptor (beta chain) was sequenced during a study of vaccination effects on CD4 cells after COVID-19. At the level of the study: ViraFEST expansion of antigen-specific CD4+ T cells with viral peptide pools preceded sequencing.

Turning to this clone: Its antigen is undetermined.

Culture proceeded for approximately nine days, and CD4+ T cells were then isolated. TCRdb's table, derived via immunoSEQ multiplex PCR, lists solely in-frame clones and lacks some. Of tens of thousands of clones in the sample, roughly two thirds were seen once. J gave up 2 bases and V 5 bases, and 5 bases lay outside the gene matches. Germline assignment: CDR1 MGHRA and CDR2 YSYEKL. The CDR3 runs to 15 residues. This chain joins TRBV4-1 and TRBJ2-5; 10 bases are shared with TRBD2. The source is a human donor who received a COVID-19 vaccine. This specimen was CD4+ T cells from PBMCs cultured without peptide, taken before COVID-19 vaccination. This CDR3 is CASSLAGGIQETQYF. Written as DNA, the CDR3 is TGCGCCAGCAGCTTAGCGGGGGGCATACAAGAGACCCAGTACTTC.